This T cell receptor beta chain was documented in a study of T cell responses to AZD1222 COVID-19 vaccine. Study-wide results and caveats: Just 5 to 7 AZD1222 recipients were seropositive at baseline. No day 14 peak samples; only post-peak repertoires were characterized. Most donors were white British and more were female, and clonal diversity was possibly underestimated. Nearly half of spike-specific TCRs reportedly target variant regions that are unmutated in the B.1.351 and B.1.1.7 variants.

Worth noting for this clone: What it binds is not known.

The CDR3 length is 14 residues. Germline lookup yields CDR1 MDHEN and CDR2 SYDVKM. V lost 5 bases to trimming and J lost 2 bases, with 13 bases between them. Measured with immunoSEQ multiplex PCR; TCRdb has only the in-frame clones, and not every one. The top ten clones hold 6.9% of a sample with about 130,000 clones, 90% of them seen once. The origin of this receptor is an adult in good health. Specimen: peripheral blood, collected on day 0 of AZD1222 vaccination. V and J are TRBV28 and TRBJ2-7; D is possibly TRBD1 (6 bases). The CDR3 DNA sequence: TGTGCCAGCAGTATCCGGGACACTGCCTACGAGCAGTACTTC. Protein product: CASSIRDTAYEQYF.